These 16 T cell receptor beta chains were sequenced from one sample in a study of T cells in Graves' hyperthyroidism and ophthalmopathy. The CDR3 regions of TCR beta were amplified from RNA transcripts. First-round RT-PCR with HTBI primers amplified the TCR CDR3 region. Via MiXCR, TCRdb re-called the multiplex PCR reads, giving one row per CDR3 protein. The sample contains 500,000 to 600,000 distinct CDR3 sequences, 20% of which appear only once. Sequencing was performed on blood. Every receptor here comes from a middle-aged man with Graves' ophthalmopathy.

The chain employs TRBV30 and TRBJ1-1, with 10 bases identical to TRBD1. There are 15 residues in the CDR3. The germline V gene encodes CDR1 GTSNPN and CDR2 SVGIG (reference sequence). The V segment lost 3 bases and the J segment 5 bases; nucleotides outside the gene matches: 9. The CDR3 reads CAWRFPGQGYTEAFF. As DNA, the CDR3 is TGTGCCTGGAGATTTCCGGGACAGGGGTATACTGAAGCTTTCTTT. The variable domain in full, completed from reference TRBV30 and TRBJ1-1, reads SQTIHQWPATLVQPVGSPLSLECTVEGTSNPNLYWYRQAAGRGLQLLFYSVGIGQISSEVPQNLSASRPQDRQFILSSKKLLLSDSGFYLCAWRFPGQGYTEAFFGQGTRLTVV.

This chain connects TRBV20-1 to TRBJ2-2, with D possibly matching TRBD1 (5 bases). This CDR3 is 15 amino acids long. Trimming took off 0 bases at V and 2 bases at J, with 10 bases between the two ends. Germline V gene data show CDR1 as DFQATT and CDR2 as SNEGSKA (reference sequence). CDR3 protein: CSARDFRGNTGELFF. The CDR3, as DNA: TGCAGTGCTAGAGATTTTAGGGGAAACACCGGGGAGCTGTTTTTT.

The sample holds a few counts of this clonotype. Written as DNA, the CDR3 is TGTGCCAGCAGCTTGATATCCCAAGAGACCCAGTACTTC. Amino acid sequence: CASSLISQETQYF. This chain links TRBV5-6 with TRBJ2-5, with D unresolved. The germline V gene encodes CDR1 SGHDT and CDR2 YYEEEE. The CDR3 sequence is 13 residues long. V was clipped by 1 base and J by 1 base, with 5 bases between them.

This chain uses TRBV4-1 with TRBJ2-7; D is ambiguous. The germline gives CDR1 MGHRA, CDR2 YSYEKL. With 3 bases removed from V and 4 bases from J, the gap between germline ends came to 10 bases. There are 13 residues in the CDR3. This chain's CDR3 is CASSQADGYEQYF. The CDR3 bases are TGCGCCAGCAGCCAGGCGGACGGTTACGAGCAGTACTTC.

The rearrangement links TRBV20-1 to TRBJ1-2, with TRBD1 matching 7 bases. Per germline, CDR1 DFQATT and CDR2 SNEGSKA (reference sequence). V dropped 6 bases and J dropped 2; count of bases not matched to a gene: 6. The CDR3 is 13 residues long. This chain's CDR3 is CSATQTGNYGYTF. In DNA form, the CDR3 reads TGCAGTGCAACGCAGACAGGGAACTATGGCTACACCTTC.

In this sample, this clonotype turned up a few times. The chain uses TRBV28 and TRBJ1-3; 7 bases are a match to TRBD1. The length of the CDR3 is 17 residues. The junction had 12 bases not matched to a gene; V was cut back by 5 bases and J by 2 bases. Germline V gene lookup returns CDR1 MDHEN and CDR2 SYDVKM. The CDR3 coding sequence is TGTGCCAGCAGTGCTGGGACAGCCCCACTTACTGGAAACACCATATATTTT. Encoded protein: CASSAGTAPLTGNTIYF.

A few counts support this clonotype. The genes are TRBV7-8 and TRBJ1-6; D not resolved. Germline V lookup: CDR1 SGHVS, CDR2 FQNEAQ. This CDR3 has 15 residues. With 1 base removed from V and 7 bases from J, the gap between germline ends came to 11 bases. CDR3 in amino acids: CASSLVVRENSPLHF. For the CDR3, the DNA is TGTGCCAGCAGCTTAGTCGTCCGAGAGAATTCACCCCTCCACTTT. Variable domain in full (rest from reference TRBV7-8 and TRBJ1-6): GAGVSQSPRYKVAKRGQDVALRCDPISGHVSLFWYQQALGQGPEFLTYFQNEAQLDKSGLPSDRFFAERPEGSVSTLKIQRTQQEDSAVYLCASSLVVRENSPLHFGNGTRLTVT.

This clonotype was observed a handful of times. This chain joins TRBV20-1 and TRBJ1-2, with D possibly TRBD1 on 5 matching bases. The germline V gene encodes CDR1 DFQATT and CDR2 SNEGSKA (reference sequence). V was shortened by 0 bases and J by 5 bases, with 10 bases between the two germline ends. The CDR3 is 13 amino acids. Here the CDR3 DNA reads TGCAGTGCTAGAGAGGGGCCCGAGTATGGCTACACCTTC. This encodes CSAREGPEYGYTF.

The chain recombines TRBV30 with TRBJ2-1; tentatively, D is TRBD2 (6 bases). Germline values: CDR1 GTSNPN, CDR2 SVGIG (reference sequence). The CDR3 spans 16 residues. Trimming shortened V by 3 bases and J by 3 bases, and 18 bases separated the two germline ends. As DNA, the CDR3 is TGTGCCTGGAGGGCCAAACCGGGACTGTTCTACAATGAGCAGTTCTTC. Encoded protein: CAWRAKPGLFYNEQFF.

This sequence joins TRBV10-3 and TRBJ2-5, with a weak D call TRBD2 (5 bases). Germline V gives CDR1 ENHRY, CDR2 SYGVKD. Trimming took 8 bases from V and 5 from J, leaving 18 bases between them. The CDR3 runs to 14 residues. In DNA form, the CDR3 reads TGTGCCATCGGCCGTGGACGGGGTAGCGAGACCCAGTACTTC. Its protein is CAIGRGRGSETQYF.

A remark on this clonotype: Just one base apart from a much larger clone, this may be a read error. V and J are TRBV11-2 and TRBJ2-7, with TRBD2 matching 13 bases. The CDR3 has 20 amino acids. Germline V gives CDR1 SGHAT, CDR2 FQNNGV. Written as DNA, the CDR3 is TGTACCAGCAGCTCCGCCGTGGGACTAGCGGGAACCCTCGACACGGGGGAGCAGTACTTC. This gives the protein CTSSSAVGLAGTLDTGEQYF.

A remark on this clonotype: The limits of the CDR3 on the DNA are not certain, so only TCRdb's listed CDR3 is given. The J gene is TRBJ2-2, the V gene TRBV27; the table names TRBD2, a call not compared with the DNA. The CDR3 is made up of 19 amino acids, end residues included. The germline CDR1 and CDR2 sequences are MNHEY and SMNVEV (reference sequence). This CDR3 is CASSLPSRGLAGTPGSCFF.

V and J are TRBV4-2 and TRBJ2-1; TRBD2 agrees at 8 bases. The V and J ends lost 4 bases and 7 bases, in that order; junction bases with no gene match: 9. This CDR3 spans 15 amino acids. The germline V gene encodes CDR1 LGHNA and CDR2 YNFKEQ. The DNA for the CDR3 is TGTGCCAGCAGCCGGACAGCGGGAGATGAAAATGAGCAGTTCTTC. This translates into CASSRTAGDENEQFF.

This clonotype was recorded at least ten times. V is TRBV2 and J is TRBJ2-7; 8 bases match TRBD1. This CDR3 region has 12 residues. Germline assignment: CDR1 SNHLY and CDR2 FYNNEI. The junction had 4 bases not matched to a gene; V was cut back by 7 bases and J by 5 bases. In DNA, the CDR3 is TGTGCCAGCATCGGACAGGGAAACGAGCAGTACTTC. This translates into CASIGQGNEQYF.

This clonotype has just a few counts. V and J are TRBV7-9 and TRBJ2-7, with a possible D match to TRBD1 (6 bases). Trimming took 4 bases from V and 2 from J, leaving 15 bases between them. The CDR3 is made up of 15 amino acids. CDR1 and CDR2 from the germline V gene are SEHNR and FQNEAQ (reference sequence). In DNA form, the CDR3 reads TGTGCCAGCAGCTCGACAGGACCCCAAACCTACGAGCAGTACTTC. This translates into CASSSTGPQTYEQYF.

This clonotype came up many times. The rearrangement uses TRBV28 and TRBJ2-6; D is ambiguous. The CDR3 loop spans 14 amino acids. The germline V and J ends were trimmed by 8 bases and 4 bases, with 12 bases remaining between them. Germline-derived CDR1 and CDR2 are MDHEN and SYDVKM. As DNA, the CDR3 is TGTGCCAGCCGCCAGCAGCGAGGGGCCAACGTCCTGACTTTC. This gives the protein CASRQQRGANVLTF.